These T cell receptor beta chains were read from a single sample in a study of cytomegalovirus exposure and HLA in healthy donors. The method was immunoSEQ multiplex PCR; TCRdb's version includes in-frame clones alone and lacks a portion of them. Of roughly 150,000 clones listed, about 89% were seen once; the top ten hold 3.3%. The specimen was PBMCs. The origin of the receptors is a woman in her late teens or twenties in good health and CMV-seropositive. The CDR3 runs from the conserved cysteine through the conserved F or W. A D gene is named only where the DNA matches it firmly. Clone size is given for some rows only: seen once, a few or many times, or a class if the clone is expanded.

cdr3_nt: TGTGCCAGCAGCGAAAGGGAGAATCAGCCCCAGCATTTT
cdr3_aa: CASSERENQPQHF
d_call: .
j_call: TRBJ1-5
cdr3_length: 13
v_call: TRBV2
clone_size: .

cdr3_nt: TGTGCCAGCAGTATGACAGGCCGCACCTACGAGCAGTACTTC
cdr3_aa: CASSMTGRTYEQYF
d_call: .
j_call: TRBJ2-7
cdr3_length: 14
v_call: TRBV11-2
clone_size: .

cdr3_nt: TGTGCCAGCGCGTCTAGGGAGAGCTACGAGCAGTACTTC
cdr3_aa: CASASRESYEQYF
d_call: .
j_call: TRBJ2-7
cdr3_length: 13
v_call: TRBV6-5
clone_size: .

cdr3_nt: TGTGCCAGCAGCGGACAGCGGGGGAGCTCCTACAATGAGCAGTTCTTC
cdr3_aa: CASSGQRGSSYNEQFF
d_call: TRBD2
j_call: TRBJ2-1
cdr3_length: 16
v_call: TRBV7-8
clone_size: .

cdr3_nt: TGTGCCAGCAGTGAAGTCAGAGATACGCAGTATTTT
cdr3_aa: CASSEVRDTQYF
d_call: .
j_call: TRBJ2-3
cdr3_length: 12
v_call: TRBV6-1
clone_size: .

cdr3_nt: TGCGCCAGCAGCACCGGGACAGGAGTAAGGGACATTCAGTACTTC
cdr3_aa: CASSTGTGVRDIQYF
d_call: TRBD1
j_call: TRBJ2-4
cdr3_length: 15
v_call: TRBV5-1
clone_size: .

cdr3_nt: TGTGCCAGCAGCGTTACAGGGTTGAACACTGAAGCTTTCTTT
cdr3_aa: CASSVTGLNTEAFF
d_call: .
j_call: TRBJ1-1
cdr3_length: 14
v_call: TRBV5-4
clone_size: .

cdr3_nt: TGCAGCGTTGGAGGAGGCGACAGGGGGGATGGCTACACCTTC
cdr3_aa: CSVGGGDRGDGYTF
d_call: TRBD1
j_call: TRBJ1-2
cdr3_length: 14
v_call: TRBV29-1
clone_size: .

cdr3_nt: TGTGCCAGCAGCTTAGAACGCGGCAATCAGCCCCAGCATTTT
cdr3_aa: CASSLERGNQPQHF
d_call: .
j_call: TRBJ1-5
cdr3_length: 14
v_call: TRBV11-2
clone_size: .

cdr3_nt: TGTGCCATCAGTGCAGGGATTGGAAACACCATATATTTT
cdr3_aa: CAISAGIGNTIYF
d_call: .
j_call: TRBJ1-3
cdr3_length: 13
v_call: TRBV10-3
clone_size: .

cdr3_nt: TGTGCCAGCAGCTTAGGGGGGCTAGCGGATTACGAGCAGTACTTC
cdr3_aa: CASSLGGLADYEQYF
d_call: .
j_call: TRBJ2-7
cdr3_length: 15
v_call: TRBV11-3
clone_size: once

cdr3_nt: TGTGCCAGCAGCTTACCGGGGATTGGGTTCAATGAGCAGTTCTTC
cdr3_aa: CASSLPGIGFNEQFF
d_call: .
j_call: TRBJ2-1
cdr3_length: 15
v_call: TRBV7-2
clone_size: .

cdr3_nt: TGTGCCAGTAGTCTCGGGACAGGGAGACAAGAGACCCAGTACTTC
cdr3_aa: CASSLGTGRQETQYF
d_call: TRBD1
j_call: TRBJ2-5
cdr3_length: 15
v_call: TRBV19
clone_size: .

cdr3_nt: TGTGCCAGCTCACCAGAGAGCTCTGGAAACACCATATATTTT
cdr3_aa: CASSPESSGNTIYF
d_call: .
j_call: TRBJ1-3
cdr3_length: 14
v_call: TRBV18
clone_size: .

cdr3_nt: TGTGCCAGCAGCCCGACAGGGGACTCCTACAATGAGCAGTTCTTC
cdr3_aa: CASSPTGDSYNEQFF
d_call: TRBD1
j_call: TRBJ2-1
cdr3_length: 15
v_call: TRBV11-2
clone_size: .

cdr3_nt: TGTGCCACAGCACTTCCTCGTCTCACCGGGGAGCTGTTTTTT
cdr3_aa: CATALPRLTGELFF
d_call: .
j_call: TRBJ2-2
cdr3_length: 14
v_call: TRBV15
clone_size: .

cdr3_nt: TGTGCCAGCAGCCGCGAGAGAACGGGTGAAAAACTGTTTTTT
cdr3_aa: CASSRERTGEKLFF
d_call: .
j_call: TRBJ1-4
cdr3_length: 14
v_call: TRBV6-5
clone_size: .

cdr3_nt: TGCGCCAGCAGCTTGGGACTAGCGGGACCTAATGAGCAGTTCTTC
cdr3_aa: CASSLGLAGPNEQFF
d_call: TRBD2
j_call: TRBJ2-1
cdr3_length: 15
v_call: TRBV5-1
clone_size: .

cdr3_nt: TGTGCCATCAGTGAGTCCGCAGGCCTCTCTGGAAACACCATATATTTT
cdr3_aa: CAISESAGLSGNTIYF
d_call: .
j_call: TRBJ1-3
cdr3_length: 16
v_call: TRBV10-3
clone_size: .

cdr3_nt: TGTGCCAGCAGCGGGGGGACAGGGAGAATTGACGAGCAGTACTTC
cdr3_aa: CASSGGTGRIDEQYF
d_call: TRBD1
j_call: TRBJ2-7
cdr3_length: 15
v_call: TRBV5-6
clone_size: .

cdr3_nt: TGTGCCAGCAGTTTATCGGCTAGCACAGATACGCAGTATTTT
cdr3_aa: CASSLSASTDTQYF
d_call: .
j_call: TRBJ2-3
cdr3_length: 14
v_call: TRBV27
clone_size: .

cdr3_nt: TGTGCCAGCAGCCAAGCGGGCGGAGGAACAAACAATGAGCAGTTCTTC
cdr3_aa: CASSQAGGGTNNEQFF
d_call: .
j_call: TRBJ2-1
cdr3_length: 16
v_call: TRBV4-2
clone_size: .

cdr3_nt: TGTGCCTGGAGTGTAGCAGGGGTGAACACTGAAGCTTTCTTT
cdr3_aa: CAWSVAGVNTEAFF
d_call: .
j_call: TRBJ1-1
cdr3_length: 14
v_call: TRBV30
clone_size: .

cdr3_nt: TGTGCCAGCAGTTTATGGCGGGGGCAGGTACAGCATTTT
cdr3_aa: CASSLWRGQVQHF
d_call: .
j_call: TRBJ1-5
cdr3_length: 13
v_call: TRBV28
clone_size: .

cdr3_nt: TGCAGTGCTAGCCGCAATGAGCAGTTCTTC
cdr3_aa: CSASRNEQFF
d_call: .
j_call: TRBJ2-1
cdr3_length: 10
v_call: TRBV20-1
clone_size: .

cdr3_nt: TGTGCCAGCAGGGACGGCGGGGTACTGAACACTGAAGCTTTCTTT
cdr3_aa: CASRDGGVLNTEAFF
d_call: .
j_call: TRBJ1-1
cdr3_length: 15
v_call: TRBV9
clone_size: .

cdr3_nt: TGTGCCAGCAACCCGACAGGGAGATATGGCTACACCTTC
cdr3_aa: CASNPTGRYGYTF
d_call: TRBD1
j_call: TRBJ1-2
cdr3_length: 13
v_call: TRBV28
clone_size: .

cdr3_nt: TGTGCCAGCAGTTATGAGTATGGCTACACCTTC
cdr3_aa: CASSYEYGYTF
d_call: .
j_call: TRBJ1-2
cdr3_length: 11
v_call: TRBV6-6
clone_size: .

cdr3_nt: TGTGCCAGCAGCTTGATGCGTTATCGGTCAGGAGGTACCGGGGAGCTGTTTTTT
cdr3_aa: CASSLMRYRSGGTGELFF
d_call: .
j_call: TRBJ2-2
cdr3_length: 18
v_call: TRBV5-6
clone_size: .